One T cell receptor (beta chain) is described in this entry. Its antigen is not known. The data are from a study of vaccination and CD4 T cells after COVID-19. V shed 0 bases and J shed 5 bases, with 16 bases lying between them. The CDR3 length is 16 residues. CDR1 and CDR2 (germline): LGHDT, YNNKEL (reference sequence). The treatment is: roughly ten-day PBMC culture with coronavirus spike peptide pools or control peptides (ViraFEST assay). Ahead of the COVID-19 pandemic (2011-2018), the CD4+ T cells of the unexposed donor were collected. Cultured CD4+ T cell DNA was sequenced using the Oncomine TCR Beta short-read assay. TCRdb re-analysed the PCR reads in MiXCR, keeping a single row per CDR3 protein. The data contain approximately 9,800 distinct CDR3 sequences, roughly a third of them singletons.

The receptor was isolated from a human donor in good health. The genes are TRBV3-1 and TRBJ1-2; D remains unclear. The sequenced sample was CD4+ T cells from blood, cultured in vitro. The CDR3 DNA is TGTGCCAGCAGCCAAGATACGGGTGAAATACCGTATGGCTACACCTTC. This encodes CASSQDTGEIPYGYTF.